Below are 13 T cell receptor beta chains sequenced from a single sample in a study of T-cell reconstitution after alpha-beta-depleted transplantation in children. The library targeted TCRbeta and was prepared with unique molecular identifiers. Each CDR3 protein is one row after TCRdb ran MiXCR on the PCR reads. The table includes 350,000 to 400,000 distinct CDR3 sequences, 13% detected once. Sequenced material: PBMCs, taken from the stem cell graft. These receptor sequences come from a human donor who donated a stem cell graft to a child with Fanconi anemia.

Only a few counts were recorded for this clonotype. The chain recombines TRBV7-2 with TRBJ1-6; 7 positions agree with TRBD1. V shed 0 bases, J shed 16 bases, and the junction held 18 bases outside the gene matches. Germline values: CDR1 SGHTA, CDR2 FQGNSA. The CDR3 has 17 amino acids. The DNA of the CDR3 is TGTGCCAGCAGCTTAGCGTCAGGGACAGTCGTTCGGGGGACGCTCCACTTT. Protein product: CASSLASGTVVRGTLHF.

This clonotype has at least ten counts. The chain is built from TRBV7-2 and TRBJ1-2; 8 bases are shared with TRBD1. The CDR3 extends over 17 amino acids. J was trimmed by 3 bases and V by 2 bases; bases with no gene match: 11. From germline, CDR1 is SGHTA and CDR2 FQGNSA. The CDR3 DNA reads TGTGCCAGCAGCTTATCGGGACAGGACCTCGAGTACTATGGCTACACCTTC. Its translation is CASSLSGQDLEYYGYTF.

This clonotype was seen at least ten times. This chain joins TRBV6-5 and TRBJ2-7; 7 nucleotides align to TRBD1. This CDR3 region has 13 residues. With V trimmed by 6 bases and J by 2 bases, 4 bases remained unmatched. Germline CDR1 MNHEY, CDR2 SVGAGI. The CDR3 bases are TGTGCCAGCAGAGCAGGGGGTACCTACGAGCAGTACGTC. It yields the protein CASRAGGTYEQYV.

The rearrangement joins TRBV2 to TRBJ1-2, with D perhaps matching TRBD1 (6 bases). CDR3 length: 15 amino acids. The germline V gene has CDR1 SNHLY and CDR2 FYNNEI. V was cut by 3 bases and J by 6 bases, with 17 bases left in between. CDR3 in DNA: TGTGCCAGCAGTGACTTAGGGGGAAGGGTTGATGGCTACACCTTC. This gives the protein CASSDLGGRVDGYTF. Full variable domain (outside the CDR3, taken from reference TRBV2 and TRBJ1-2): EPEVTQTPSHQVTQMGQEVILRCVPISNHLYFYWYRQILGQKVEFLVSFYNNEISEKSEIFDDQFSVERPDGSNFTLKIRSTKLEDSAMYFCASSDLGGRVDGYTFGSGTRLTVV.

V is TRBV20-1 and J is TRBJ1-4, with 9 bases fitting TRBD1. The J segment lost 7 bases and the V segment lost 3 bases, leaving 9 bases of the junction unmatched. This CDR3 contains 15 residues. CDR1 is DFQATT and CDR2 is SNEGSKA in the germline V gene (reference sequence). The CDR3 DNA reads TGCAGTGCTAGCCGCCGGACAGGGGCGAGTGAAAAACTGTTTTTT. Protein: CSASRRTGASEKLFF.

The genes are TRBV3-1 and TRBJ1-2, with 8 nucleotides matching TRBD1. Unmatched junction bases numbered 8, after V lost 3 bases and J lost 8 bases. This CDR3 contains 14 residues. Germline CDR1 and CDR2: LGHDT and YNNKEL (reference sequence). The DNA for the CDR3 is TGTGCCAGCAGCCAGCATACAGGGGGAAGAGGCTACACCTTC. Translated: CASSQHTGGRGYTF.

V usage is TRBV7-9 and J usage is TRBJ2-2; D not certain. CDR1 and CDR2 from the germline V gene are SEHNR and FQNEAQ (reference sequence). CDR3 length: 14 residues. Between the trimmed V and J ends, which lost 11 bases and 4 bases, there was a span of 17 bases. The CDR3 loop is CASLVGLSTGELFF. The DNA of the CDR3 is TGTGCCTCTCTCGTGGGTTTGAGCACCGGGGAGCTGTTTTTT.

This chain links TRBV7-9 with TRBJ1-2; D might be TRBD1 (6 bases). The germline CDR1 and CDR2 sequences are SEHNR and FQNEAQ (reference sequence). Trimming left V 0 bases short and J 8 bases short, with 16 bases between. The CDR3 loop spans 15 amino acids. The CDR3 coding sequence is TGTGCCAGCAGCTTAGCCGGGACGGAAACAGGGGGCTACACCTTC. Translated: CASSLAGTETGGYTF.

This clonotype has a count of ten or more. V and J are TRBV20-1 and TRBJ1-5, with D tentatively TRBD1 (6 bases). V lost 4 bases, J lost 5 bases, and 15 bases lay in between. Germline lookup yields CDR1 DFQATT and CDR2 SNEGSKA (reference sequence). This CDR3 contains 14 residues. DNA of the CDR3: TGCAGTGCTACCGCCGGGACAAGATATCAGCCCCAGCATTTT. As protein: CSATAGTRYQPQHF.

Many counts were recorded for this clonotype. The chain is built from TRBV5-1 and TRBJ1-1; D call uncertain. V was trimmed by 4 bases and J by 0 bases, leaving 10 bases between them. The germline V gene has CDR1 SGHRS and CDR2 YFSETQ. This CDR3 spans 14 amino acids. CDR3 nucleotides: TGCGCCAGCAGCACCGACGGGATGAACACTGAAGCTTTCTTT. Protein: CASSTDGMNTEAFF. Looking up the rest from reference TRBV5-1 and TRBJ1-1 gives the full variable domain: KAGVTQTPRYLIKTRGQQVTLSCSPISGHRSVSWYQQTPGQGLQFLFEYFSETQRNKGNFPGRFSGRQFSNSRSEMNVSTLELGDSALYLCASSTDGMNTEAFFGQGTRLTVV.

This CDR3 reads CASSPRTGEAEAFF. The CDR3 bases are TGTGCCAGCTCACCACGGACAGGGGAAGCTGAAGCTTTCTTT. The chain employs TRBV18 and TRBJ1-1; TRBD1 aligns across 9 bases. V shed 1 base and J 6 bases; nucleotides not matched to a gene: 3. The CDR3 has 14 residues. CDR1 is KGHSH, CDR2 LQKENI, per germline.

In this sample, this clonotype turned up a few times. This sequence joins TRBV5-1 and TRBJ1-2; D might be TRBD1 (6 bases). Per germline, CDR1 SGHRS and CDR2 YFSETQ. The CDR3 totals 14 residues. The V end lost 4 bases, the J end lost 0 bases, and 10 bases lay between the germline ends. The CDR3 sequence: CASSPRGANYGYTF. CDR3 DNA: TGCGCCAGCAGCCCCAGGGGAGCTAACTATGGCTACACCTTC.

This clonotype has only a few counts. V usage is TRBV9 and J usage is TRBJ1-2; D gene unclear. Germline V gene data show CDR1 as SGDLS and CDR2 as YYNGEE. This CDR3 spans 11 amino acids. V was pared by 4 bases and J by 6 bases, with 7 bases between. CDR3 sequence (DNA): TGTGCCAGCAGCCCAACGGATGGCTACACCTTC. It yields the protein CASSPTDGYTF.